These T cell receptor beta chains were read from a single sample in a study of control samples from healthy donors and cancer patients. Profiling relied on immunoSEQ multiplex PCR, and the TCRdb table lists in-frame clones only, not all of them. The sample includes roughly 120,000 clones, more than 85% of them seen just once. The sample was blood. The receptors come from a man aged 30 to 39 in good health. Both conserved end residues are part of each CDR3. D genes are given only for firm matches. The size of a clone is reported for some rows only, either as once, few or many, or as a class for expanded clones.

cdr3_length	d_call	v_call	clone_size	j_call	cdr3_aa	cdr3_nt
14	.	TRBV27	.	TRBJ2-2	CASSLDRTTGELFF	TGTGCCAGCAGTTTGGACAGAACCACCGGGGAGCTGTTTTTT
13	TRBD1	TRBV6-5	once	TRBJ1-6	CASRDRESSPLHF	TGTGCCAGCAGGGACAGGGAGTCCTCACCCCTCCACTTT
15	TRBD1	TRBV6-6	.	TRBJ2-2	CASSYVQGTTGELFF	TGTGCCAGCAGTTATGTACAGGGGACAACCGGGGAGCTGTTTTTT
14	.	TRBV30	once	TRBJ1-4	CAWSDRATNEKLFF	TGTGCCTGGAGTGACAGAGCAACTAATGAAAAACTGTTTTTT
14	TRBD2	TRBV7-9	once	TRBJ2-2	CATSAGGAAGELFF	TGTGCAACTTCGGCCGGGGGGGCGGCCGGGGAGCTGTTTTTT
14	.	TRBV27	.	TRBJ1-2	CASSLGYRDYGYTF	TGTGCCAGCAGTTTAGGGTACAGGGACTATGGCTACACCTTC
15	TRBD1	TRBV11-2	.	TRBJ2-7	CASSLMRTGFYEQYF	TGTGCCAGCAGCTTAATGAGGACAGGTTTCTACGAGCAGTACTTC
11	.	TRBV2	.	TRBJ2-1	CASRTGNEQFF	TGTGCCAGCAGGACAGGCAATGAGCAGTTCTTC
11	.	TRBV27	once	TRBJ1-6	CASGYNSPLHF	TGTGCCAGCGGCTATAATTCACCCCTCCACTTT
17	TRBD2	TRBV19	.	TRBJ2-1	CASSIVRRTSSINEQFF	TGTGCCAGTAGTATAGTACGGCGGACTAGCTCCATCAATGAGCAGTTCTTC
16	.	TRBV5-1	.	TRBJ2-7	CASSLGSGYSSYEQYF	TGCGCCAGCAGCTTGGGGTCAGGCTATAGCTCCTACGAGCAGTACTTC
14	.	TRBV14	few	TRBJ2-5	CASSPKLDQETQYF	TGTGCCAGCAGCCCGAAACTAGATCAAGAGACCCAGTACTTC
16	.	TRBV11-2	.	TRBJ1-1	CASSLGLVRVDPEAFF	TGTGCCAGCAGCTTAGGGCTAGTTAGGGTTGACCCTGAAGCTTTCTTT
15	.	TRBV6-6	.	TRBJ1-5	CASSDPRTGEEPQHF	TGTGCCAGCAGTGACCCTCGGACGGGGGAAGAGCCCCAGCATTTT